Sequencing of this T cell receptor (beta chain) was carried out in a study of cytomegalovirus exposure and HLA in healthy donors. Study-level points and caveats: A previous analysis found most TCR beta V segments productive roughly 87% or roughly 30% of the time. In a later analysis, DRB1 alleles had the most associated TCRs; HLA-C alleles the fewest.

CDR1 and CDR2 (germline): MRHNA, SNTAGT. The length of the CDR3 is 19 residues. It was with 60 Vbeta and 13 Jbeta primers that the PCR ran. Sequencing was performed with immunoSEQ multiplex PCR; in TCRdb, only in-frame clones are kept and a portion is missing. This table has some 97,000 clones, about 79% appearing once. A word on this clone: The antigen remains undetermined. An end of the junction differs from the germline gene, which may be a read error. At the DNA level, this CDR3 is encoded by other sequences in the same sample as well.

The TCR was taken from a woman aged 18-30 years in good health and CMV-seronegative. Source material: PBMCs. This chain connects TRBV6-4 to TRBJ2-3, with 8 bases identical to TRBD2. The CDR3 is CASSGPTDTGTRSPDTQYF. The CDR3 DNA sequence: TGTGCCAGCAGTGGCCCGACAGACACCGGGACTAGGTCACCAGATACGCAGTACTTT.